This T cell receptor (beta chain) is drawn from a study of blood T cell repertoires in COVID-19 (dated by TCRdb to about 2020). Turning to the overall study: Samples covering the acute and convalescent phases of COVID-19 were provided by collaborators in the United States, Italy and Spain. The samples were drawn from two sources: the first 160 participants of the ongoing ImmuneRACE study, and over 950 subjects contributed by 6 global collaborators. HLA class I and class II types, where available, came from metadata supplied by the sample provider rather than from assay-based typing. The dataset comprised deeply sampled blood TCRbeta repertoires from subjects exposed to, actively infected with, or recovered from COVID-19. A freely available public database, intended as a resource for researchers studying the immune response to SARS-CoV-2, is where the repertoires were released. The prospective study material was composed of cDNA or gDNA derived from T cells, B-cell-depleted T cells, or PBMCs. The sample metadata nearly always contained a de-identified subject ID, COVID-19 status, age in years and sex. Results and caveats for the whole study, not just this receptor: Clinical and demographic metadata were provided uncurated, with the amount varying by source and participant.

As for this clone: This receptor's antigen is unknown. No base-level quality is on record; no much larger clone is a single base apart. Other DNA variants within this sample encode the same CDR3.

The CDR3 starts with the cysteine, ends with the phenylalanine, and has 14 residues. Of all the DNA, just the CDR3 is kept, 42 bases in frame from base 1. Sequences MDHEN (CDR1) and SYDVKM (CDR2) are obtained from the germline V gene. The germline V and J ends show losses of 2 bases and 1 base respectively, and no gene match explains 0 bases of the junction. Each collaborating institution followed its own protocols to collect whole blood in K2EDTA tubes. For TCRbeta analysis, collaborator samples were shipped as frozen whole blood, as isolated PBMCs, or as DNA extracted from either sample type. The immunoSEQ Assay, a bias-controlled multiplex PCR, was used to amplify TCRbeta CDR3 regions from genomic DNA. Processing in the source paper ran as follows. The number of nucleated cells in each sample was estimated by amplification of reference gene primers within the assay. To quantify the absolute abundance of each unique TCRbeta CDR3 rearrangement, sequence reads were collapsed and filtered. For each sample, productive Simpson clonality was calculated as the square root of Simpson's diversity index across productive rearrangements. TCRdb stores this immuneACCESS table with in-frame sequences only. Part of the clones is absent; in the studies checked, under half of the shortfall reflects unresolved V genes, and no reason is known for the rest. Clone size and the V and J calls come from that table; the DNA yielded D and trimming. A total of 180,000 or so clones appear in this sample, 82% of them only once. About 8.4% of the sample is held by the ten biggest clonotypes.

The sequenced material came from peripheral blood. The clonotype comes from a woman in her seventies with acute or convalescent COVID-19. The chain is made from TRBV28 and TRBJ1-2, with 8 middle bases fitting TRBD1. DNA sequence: TGTGCCAGCAGTTTAACAGGGGGTAACTATGGCTACACCTTC. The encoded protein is CASSLTGGNYGYTF.